This record looks at one T cell receptor beta chain sequence and its context. Its cognate antigen is unknown. This sample stems from a study of T cell responses to AZD1222 COVID-19 vaccine. Study-wide background: Researchers grouped second doses given at about 4 or about 12 weeks into one pool.

Overall study results and limits: Donors skewed white British and female; clonal diversity was possibly underestimated.

Only in-frame clones appear in the TCRdb table, and some are missing; sequencing was by immunoSEQ multiplex PCR. The sample lists 110,000 to 150,000 clones, roughly 90% occurring once. Trimming took 4 bases from V and 4 from J; bases not matched to a gene: 9. The germline V gene has CDR1 SGHAT and CDR2 FQDESV (reference sequence). The length of the CDR3 is 16 residues. The chain couples TRBV11-1 to TRBJ2-7, with 11 nucleotides matching TRBD2. Sequencing was performed on peripheral blood, taken on day 0 of AZD1222 vaccination. The sequence derives from an adult in good health. The DNA for the CDR3 is TGTGCCAGCAGCTGGATTAGACTAGCGGGAAAATACGAGCAGTACTTC. This codes for CASSWIRLAGKYEQYF.